The following is a T cell receptor (beta chain) sequence with its context. This sample stems from a study of T-cell reconstitution after alpha-beta-depleted transplantation in children. During its preparation, the TCRbeta library received unique molecular identifiers. TCRdb fed the PCR reads into MiXCR, producing one record per CDR3 protein. The sample gives hundreds of thousands of distinct CDR3 sequences, around 17% of which show up once; more than 2.5% is in the top ten. Germline CDR1 and CDR2: SGHKS and YYEKEE (reference sequence). The CDR3 consists of 17 residues. Trimming stripped 3 bases from V and 1 base from J, with 17 bases between.

The TCR originated in a human donor who donated a stem cell graft to a child with acute lymphoblastic leukemia. The sample here was PBMCs from the stem cell graft donor, taken from the stem cell graft. The V call is TRBV5-5, the J call TRBJ1-5, with unresolved D. This chain's CDR3 is CASSSPWTELSNQPQHF. The CDR3 DNA is TGTGCCAGCAGCTCACCTTGGACTGAGCTGAGCAATCAGCCCCAGCATTTT.